This entry concerns a single T cell receptor beta chain. These data come from a study of blood T cell repertoires in COVID-19. Per the study methods: Amplification of reference gene primers provided the estimated nucleated cell counts. Profiling relied on immunoSEQ multiplex PCR, and the TCRdb table lists in-frame clones only, not all of them. D and trimming were read from the DNA, whereas the V and J calls and clone size are those reported in that table. Found here are roughly 280,000 clones, 70% to 90% of them singletons; the top ten hold 3.6%. The CDR3 is 15 amino acids. Germline V lookup: CDR1 MNHEY, CDR2 SMNVEV (reference sequence). V was trimmed by 2 bases and J by 0 bases, leaving 8 bases between them.

This chain connects TRBV27 to TRBJ2-1, with D possibly being TRBD1 (6 bases). Source material: peripheral blood. This clonotype originated in a man younger than 30 with active or convalescent COVID-19. This CDR3 is CASSLDRSSYNEQFF. CDR3 nucleotide sequence: TGTGCCAGCAGTTTAGACAGGAGCTCCTACAATGAGCAGTTCTTC.